This is a list of T cell receptor beta chains from one sample in a study of blood T cell repertoires in COVID-19. Clones were read by immunoSEQ multiplex PCR, and TCRdb kept only the in-frame ones, dropping some. In the table there are 150,000 to 200,000 clones, 90% of which are singletons. Material: peripheral blood. The receptor source for this set is a man aged 55 to 70 with active or convalescent COVID-19. Both conserved end residues are part of each CDR3. Each record gives: clone size, D gene, V gene, J gene, CDR3 DNA, CDR3 protein. D genes are given only for firm matches. Not every row has a clone size; where given, it reads once, few, many or a size class.

>NA|TRBD2|TRBV30|TRBJ2-7
TGTGCCTGGAGTGTTTGGTTGCGGGAGGGCAGTTTCGGCTCCTACGAGCAGTACTTC
CAWSVWLREGSFGSYEQYF
>NA|NA|TRBV18|TRBJ2-7
TGTGCCAGCTCACCAGGCGCGGCCTCCTACGAGCAGTACTTC
CASSPGAASYEQYF
>NA|TRBD1|TRBV4-1|TRBJ1-1
TGCGCCAGCAGCCCACCTAACAGGGGAAACACTGAAGCTTTCTTT
CASSPPNRGNTEAFF
>once|NA|TRBV21-1|TRBJ2-1
TGTGCCAGCACCCCGGGACAGTCAAGCTCCTACAATGAGCAGTTCTTC
CASTPGQSSSYNEQFF
>NA|NA|TRBV11-2|TRBJ2-2
TGTGCCACACGGAGATACACCGGGGAGCTGTTTTTT
CATRRYTGELFF
>NA|TRBD1|TRBV4-1|TRBJ1-2
TGCGCCAGCAGCCAAGGAACAGGGGACTATGGCTACACCTTC
CASSQGTGDYGYTF
>NA|NA|TRBV6-5|TRBJ2-7
TGTGCCTTTGGCCCGACAGGCTCCACCTACGAGCAGTACTTC
CAFGPTGSTYEQYF
>NA|NA|TRBV10-3|TRBJ2-1
TGTGCCATCAGTGAGATAGACTACACATACAATGAGCAGTTCTTC
CAISEIDYTYNEQFF
>NA|NA|TRBV10-3|TRBJ1-3
TGTGCCATCAGTTCCCAGGGGACACGGGGGGATGGAAACACCATATATTTT
CAISSQGTRGDGNTIYF
>NA|TRBD1|TRBV5-6|TRBJ2-2
TGTGCCAGCAGCTTGAGGCCAGGGGGCACCGGGGAGCTGTTTTTT
CASSLRPGGTGELFF
>NA|TRBD2|TRBV27|TRBJ2-7
TGTGCCAGCAGTTTATCTGGTTGGGGGGGGTTTTACGAGCAGTACTTC
CASSLSGWGGFYEQYF
>NA|TRBD1|TRBV6-5|TRBJ1-1
TGTGCCAGCAGCATTACAGGGGGCATGAACACTGAAGCTTTCTTT
CASSITGGMNTEAFF
>NA|TRBD1|TRBV10-3|TRBJ1-1
TGTGCCATCAACGGACAGGGAATGAACACTGAAGCTTTCTTT
CAINGQGMNTEAFF
>once|NA|TRBV15|TRBJ2-5
TGTGCCACCAGCAGAGATCTGGGGGCACAGGAGACCCAGTACTTC
CATSRDLGAQETQYF
>NA|NA|TRBV15|TRBJ2-7
TGTGCCACCAGCAGAGATCCCCCCCGGGACAACTCCTACGAGCAGTACTTC
CATSRDPPRDNSYEQYF
>NA|TRBD1|TRBV19|TRBJ1-4
TGTGCCAGTAGTTCGGGACAGGGACCTGAAAAACTGTTTTTT
CASSSGQGPEKLFF
>NA|TRBD1|TRBV11-2|TRBJ1-1
TGTGCCAGCAGCTTAACAGGGGGAACTTTCTTT
CASSLTGGTFF
>NA|NA|TRBV13|TRBJ2-7
TGTGCCAGCAGCTTAGGTCAAATCGGGACTGGGTACGAGCAGTACTTC
CASSLGQIGTGYEQYF
>NA|NA|TRBV10-3|TRBJ2-3
TGTGCCATCAGTGTTACGGGGTTGGGCACAGATACGCAGTATTTT
CAISVTGLGTDTQYF
>NA|NA|TRBV14|TRBJ1-5
TGTGCCAGCAGCCGGGACATAAATCAGCCCCAGCATTTT
CASSRDINQPQHF
>NA|TRBD2|TRBV18|TRBJ2-1
TGTGCCAGCTCACCATTGCGAACTAGCGTCTCCTACAATGAGCAGTTCTTC
CASSPLRTSVSYNEQFF
>once|NA|TRBV5-4|TRBJ2-3
TGTGCCAGCAGCCGTAGCACAGATACGCAGTATTTT
CASSRSTDTQYF